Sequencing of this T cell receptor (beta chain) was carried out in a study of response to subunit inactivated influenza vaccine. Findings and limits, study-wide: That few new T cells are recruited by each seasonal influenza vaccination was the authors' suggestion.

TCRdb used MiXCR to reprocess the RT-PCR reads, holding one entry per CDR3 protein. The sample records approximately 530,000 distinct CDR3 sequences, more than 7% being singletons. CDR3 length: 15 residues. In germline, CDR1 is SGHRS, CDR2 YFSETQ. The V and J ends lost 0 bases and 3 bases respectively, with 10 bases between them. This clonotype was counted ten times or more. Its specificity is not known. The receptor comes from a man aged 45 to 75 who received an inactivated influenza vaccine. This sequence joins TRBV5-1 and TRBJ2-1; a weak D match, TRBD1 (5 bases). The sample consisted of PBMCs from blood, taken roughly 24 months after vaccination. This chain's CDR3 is CASSLGGRNYNEQFF. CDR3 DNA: TGCGCCAGCAGCTTGGGGGGCCGCAACTACAATGAGCAGTTCTTC.